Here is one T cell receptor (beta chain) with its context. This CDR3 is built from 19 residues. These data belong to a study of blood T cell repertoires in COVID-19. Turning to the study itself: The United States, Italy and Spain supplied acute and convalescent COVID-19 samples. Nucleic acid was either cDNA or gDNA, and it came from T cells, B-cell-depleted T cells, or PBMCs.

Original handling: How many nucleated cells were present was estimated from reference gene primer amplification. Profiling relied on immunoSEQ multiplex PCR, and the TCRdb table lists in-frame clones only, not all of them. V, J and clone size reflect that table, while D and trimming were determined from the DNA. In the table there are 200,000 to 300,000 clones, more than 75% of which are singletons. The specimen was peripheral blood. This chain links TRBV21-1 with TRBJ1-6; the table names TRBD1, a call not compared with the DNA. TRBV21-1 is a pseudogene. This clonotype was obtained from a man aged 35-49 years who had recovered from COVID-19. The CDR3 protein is CASSKSDPGQGRSRSPLHF. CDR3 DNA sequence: TGTGCCAGCAGCAAATCAGACCCGGGACAGGGACGATCGCGTTCACCCCTCCACTTT.